The 14 T cell receptor beta chains reported below all come from one sample, sequenced in a study of spatial heterogeneity in lung cancer. Time point here: sample taken at primary tumor resection. Unsorted whole RNA samples from tumor, nontumor lung or frozen PBMC were sequenced. Using its own MiXCR run on the 5' RACE reads, TCRdb lists one record per CDR3 protein. The sample holds about 11,000 distinct CDR3 sequences, approximately 3.5% seen once. The input for sequencing was normal lung tissue next to the tumor, taken at surgery. The receptors were gathered from a male donor with early-stage non-small cell lung cancer.

In its sample, this clonotype ranks as medium-sized (0.01 to 0.1%). The library was designed around alpha chains, so this beta chain is a stray read whose abundance carries little weight. The CDR3 DNA sequence: TGTGCCAGCAGCGTGACTGACTCTGGAAACACCATATATTTT. It yields the protein CASSVTDSGNTIYF. V is TRBV9 and J is TRBJ1-3; D is unresolved. Germline V CDR1 and CDR2: SGDLS, YYNGEE. V lost 2 bases to trimming and J lost 0 bases, with 6 bases between them. The CDR3 is 14 amino acids. The full variable domain, its missing parts supplied by reference TRBV9 and TRBJ1-3, is DSGVTQTPKHLITATGQRVTLRCSPRSGDLSVYWYQQSLDQGLQFLIQYYNGEERAKGNILERFSAQQFPDLHSELNLSSLELGDSALYFCASSVTDSGNTIYFGEGSWLTVV.

This clonotype appeared many times. In a library made to pick up alpha chains, this beta chain is a stray read with a size that means little. The rearrangement joins TRBV5-1 to TRBJ2-1, with 9 bases fitting TRBD2. This CDR3 has 15 residues. Germline V CDR1 and CDR2: SGHRS, YFSETQ. V lost 0 bases, J lost 8 bases, and 6 bases stayed unmatched. CDR3 protein: CASSLAGTSFDEQFF. DNA of the CDR3: TGCGCCAGCAGCTTGGCCGGGACTAGCTTCGATGAGCAGTTCTTC.

This clonotype is categorized as medium-sized. A library prepared for alpha chains yielded this beta chain as an off-target read; its size is of little meaning. This chain uses TRBV4-2 with TRBJ1-2, with 8 bases matching TRBD1. Germline CDR1 and CDR2: LGHNA and YNFKEQ. Trimming at V came to 4 bases and at J to 2 bases, leaving 0 bases not matched to a gene. This CDR3 has 13 residues. The CDR3 loop is CASSRTGNYGYTF. Here the CDR3 DNA reads TGTGCCAGCAGCCGGACAGGGAACTATGGCTACACCTTC.

This clonotype is classed as medium-sized. This beta chain represents an off-target read in a library built for alpha chains; its size is of limited meaning. The chain carries TRBV29-1 and TRBJ2-5; D may be TRBD1 or TRBD2 (5 bases each). V shed 7 bases and J shed 4 bases, with 19 bases lying between them. Germline CDR1 is SQVTM and CDR2 is ANQGSEA. The CDR3 contains 14 residues. CDR3 amino acids: CSAIRDLRTETQYF. CDR3 DNA sequence: TGCAGCGCAATCCGGGACCTAAGGACAGAGACCCAGTACTTC.

By sample share, this clonotype is medium-sized (0.01 to 0.1%). A library made for alpha chains picked up this beta chain off target, so its size means little. The rearrangement links TRBV7-2 to TRBJ1-5; 10 positions agree with TRBD1. In germline, CDR1 is SGHTA, CDR2 FQGNSA. The CDR3 is 16 residues long. J was trimmed by 0 bases and V by 2 bases; bases with no gene match: 1. CDR3 protein: CASSLRDRGSNQPQHF. As DNA, the CDR3 is TGTGCCAGCAGCTTAAGGGACAGGGGTAGCAATCAGCCCCAGCATTTT.

This clonotype occurred many times. This beta chain lies outside the target of a library built for alpha chains; its clone size means little. This chain uses TRBV7-9 with TRBJ2-2; the match to TRBD2 covers 10 bases. The CDR3 consists of 17 residues. In germline, CDR1 is SEHNR, CDR2 FQNEAQ (reference sequence). V shed 4 bases, J shed 2 bases, and the junction held 7 bases outside the gene matches. CDR3 DNA: TGTGCCAGCAGCTCCCCTAGCGGGGGCCGAAACACCGGGGAGCTGTTTTTT. Amino acids: CASSSPSGGRNTGELFF.

This clonotype was counted ten times or more. This beta chain lies outside the target of a library built for alpha chains; its clone size means little. The chain links TRBV6-5 to TRBJ2-1; 11 positions agree with TRBD2. Germline lookup yields CDR1 MNHEY and CDR2 SVGAGI. The CDR3 is made up of 16 amino acids. The ends lost 5 bases at V and 7 bases at J; junction bases unmatched: 10. The CDR3 loop is CASSPQTSGNKNEQFF. CDR3 coding DNA: TGTGCCAGCAGTCCCCAGACTAGCGGGAATAAAAATGAGCAGTTCTTC.

By share of the sample, this clonotype is medium-sized. Little can be read into the size of this beta chain, an off-target read in a library designed for alpha chains. V gene TRBV20-1 combines with J gene TRBJ2-5; 7 bases fit TRBD2. The V and J ends lost 0 bases and 13 bases, in that order; junction bases with no gene match: 11. Looked up from germline, CDR1 is DFQATT and CDR2 is SNEGSKA (reference sequence). The CDR3 is 13 residues long. DNA of the CDR3: TGCAGTGCTAGAGAAGGGAGGGGAGGTGGTCCGTACTTC. It codes for CSAREGRGGGPYF.

For this clonotype: This beta chain appears as a stray read in a library generated for alpha chains; its size is not informative. The V call is TRBV7-3, the J call TRBJ2-7; 7 bases are shared with TRBD2. The V segment lost 4 bases and the J segment 6 bases; nucleotides outside the gene matches: 3. Germline V gives CDR1 SGHTA, CDR2 FQGTGA. CDR3 size: 12 residues. The CDR3 bases are TGTGCCAGCAGCTACCCGGGGGGCGAGCAGTACTTC. Encoded protein: CASSYPGGEQYF.

This clonotype was seen at least ten times. This beta chain is a stray sequence in a library constructed for alpha chains; its clone size is not meaningful. The CDR3 sequence: CSVAAGTDTQYF. In nucleotides, the CDR3 is TGCAGCGTTGCGGCCGGCACAGATACGCAGTATTTT. V and J are TRBV29-1 and TRBJ2-3; D not certain. The CDR3 runs to 12 residues. Germline CDR1 and CDR2: SQVTM and ANQGSEA. The V end was cut by 4 bases, the J end by 1 base, with 6 bases between.

This clonotype is categorized as large. The library was designed around alpha chains, so this beta chain is a stray read whose abundance carries little weight. This rearrangement joins TRBV7-8 to TRBJ2-3, with D hard to call. Germline CDR1 SGHVS, CDR2 FQNEAQ. V gave up 2 bases and J gave up 0 bases, with 9 bases separating them. This CDR3 comprises 15 residues. The CDR3 protein is CASSLREISTDTQYF. CDR3 coding DNA: TGTGCCAGCAGCTTAAGAGAAATTAGCACAGATACGCAGTATTTT.

Remarks on this clonotype: This beta chain is off target for a library built for alpha chains, so its abundance means little. V usage is TRBV6-1 and J usage is TRBJ1-5; 10 positions agree with TRBD1. Germline-derived CDR1 and CDR2 are MNHNS and SASEGT. CDR3 length: 13 residues. The V gene end was trimmed by 6 bases and the J gene end by 6 bases; junction bases not matched to a gene: 2. The CDR3 nucleotides read TGTGCCAGCAGAGGGACAGGGGCTCAGCCCCAGCATTTT. As protein: CASRGTGAQPQHF.

This clonotype is labeled as medium-sized. The library was prepared for alpha chains; this beta chain is a stray read, so its frequency means little. The CDR3 region is CSAQTSNEQFF. The CDR3, as DNA: TGCAGTGCCCAAACTAGCAATGAGCAGTTCTTC. This chain links TRBV20-1 with TRBJ2-1, with TRBD2 as a possible D gene (5 bases). The CDR3 is 11 amino acids. V was clipped by 6 bases and J by 6 bases, with 9 bases between them. The V gene's germline CDR1 is DFQATT and CDR2 SNEGSKA (reference sequence).

This clonotype was detected ten times or more. Little can be read into the size of this beta chain, an off-target read in a library designed for alpha chains. CDR3 in DNA: TGTGCTAGTGGCCCTGGGCAGCCTAATGAAAAACTGTTTTTT. Protein product: CASGPGQPNEKLFF. The chain joins TRBV12-5 to TRBJ1-4, with D hard to call. Germline assignment: CDR1 LGHNT and CDR2 FRNRAP. This CDR3 has 14 amino acids. V lost 6 bases, J lost 3 bases, and 11 bases lay in between.